The TCR beta chain under discussion was sequenced for a study of CD8+CD57+ T cells in acquired aplastic anemia (dated by TCRdb to 2016 to 2019). With respect to the entire study: On average, sorted CD4+ and CD8+ cells yielded around 3.1 ug of extracted DNA, with a range of roughly 0.19 to 27.4 ug. An average of approximately 10 million reads for CD4+ cells and roughly 12 million reads for CD8+ cells was obtained from healthy donor samples.

Genomic DNA was used as template for profiling of TCR beta VDJ combinations and CDR3 sequences. An Illumina HiSeq 2000 was the platform used for TCR repertoire sequencing. In the paper's pipeline: Repertoire assessment relied on Simpson's diversity index, CDR3 size and DJ length profiles, and TRBV/TRBJ rearrangement plots. The immunodominant clone was defined as the most abundant DNA sequence in deep sequencing data. CDR3 amino acid sequences were checked for sharing between subjects and were compared against published repertoires and the VDJdb database. Starting from the raw public reads, TCRdb applied fastp trimming at Q25, assembled clones with MiXCR and retained in-frame beta chains. Here each entry gathers all rows of one CDR3 protein and keeps the most common genes and DNA. In this record, the V and J calls reflect TCRdb's handling and not the investigators' own analysis. The sample includes tens of thousands of distinct CDR3 sequences, with roughly 77% observed a single time. The ten largest clonotypes hold about 23% of the sample.

In this study, sorted CD4+ and CD8+ T cells from the blood of healthy subjects and of severe aplastic anemia patients had their TCR repertoires deep-sequenced. Ficoll-Paque density gradient centrifugation was used to isolate peripheral blood mononuclear cells. Before DNA extraction, CD4+ and CD8+ T cells were sorted with FACS or magnetic beads. General study outcomes and caveats: Around 30 CD8+ CDR3 sequences were shared between patients and controls but appeared highly expressed in patients and within their immunodominant clones. Between patients and healthy controls, no significant difference in CD8+ Simpson's diversity was found (P=0.060).

As for this clonotype: No cognate antigen has been identified for it. No much larger clone is present one base from it, and per-base qualities are unavailable.

The germline V gene (reference sequence) specifies SEHNR as CDR1 and FQNEAQ as CDR2. V sheds 3 bases and J sheds 4 bases, leaving 6 bases between their ends. Reading from cysteine to phenylalanine, the CDR3 counts 12 amino acids. The kept DNA is CDR3 alone, 36 bases in frame from the first base. The clonotype originates from a human donor in good health, serving as a control. The rearrangement joined TRBV7-9 to TRBJ1-2; the D gene identity is not certain. Sequencing was carried out using sorted CD4+, CD8+, or CD8+CD57+ T cells (not recorded which) from PBMCs. The DNA reads as follows: TGTGCCAGCAGCTTGGGATCCTATGGCTACACCTTC. Translation gives CASSLGSYGYTF.